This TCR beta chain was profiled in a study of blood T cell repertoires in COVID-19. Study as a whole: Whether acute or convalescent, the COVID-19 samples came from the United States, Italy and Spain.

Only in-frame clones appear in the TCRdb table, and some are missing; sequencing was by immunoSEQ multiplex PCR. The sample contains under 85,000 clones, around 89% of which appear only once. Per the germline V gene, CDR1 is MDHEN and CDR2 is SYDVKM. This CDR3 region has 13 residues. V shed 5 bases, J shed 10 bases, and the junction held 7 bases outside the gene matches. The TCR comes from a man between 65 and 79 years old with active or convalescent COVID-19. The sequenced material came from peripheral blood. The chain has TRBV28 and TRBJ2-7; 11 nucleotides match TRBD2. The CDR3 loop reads CASSTQLAGVQYF. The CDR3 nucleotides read TGTGCCAGCAGTACCCAACTAGCGGGGGTCCAGTACTTC.